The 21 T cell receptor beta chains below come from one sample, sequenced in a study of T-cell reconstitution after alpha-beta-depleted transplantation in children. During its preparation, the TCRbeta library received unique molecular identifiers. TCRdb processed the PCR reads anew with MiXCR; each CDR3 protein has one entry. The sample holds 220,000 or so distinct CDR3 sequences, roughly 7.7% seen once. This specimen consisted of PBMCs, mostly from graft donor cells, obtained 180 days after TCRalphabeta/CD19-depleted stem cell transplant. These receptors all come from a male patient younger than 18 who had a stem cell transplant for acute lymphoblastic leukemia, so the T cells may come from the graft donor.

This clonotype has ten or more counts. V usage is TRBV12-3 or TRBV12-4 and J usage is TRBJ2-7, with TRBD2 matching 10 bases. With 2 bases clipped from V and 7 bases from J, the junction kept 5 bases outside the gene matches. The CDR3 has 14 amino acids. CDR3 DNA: TGTGCCAGCAGTTTACTAGCGGGAGCGGGGGAGCAGTACTTC. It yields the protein CASSLLAGAGEQYF.

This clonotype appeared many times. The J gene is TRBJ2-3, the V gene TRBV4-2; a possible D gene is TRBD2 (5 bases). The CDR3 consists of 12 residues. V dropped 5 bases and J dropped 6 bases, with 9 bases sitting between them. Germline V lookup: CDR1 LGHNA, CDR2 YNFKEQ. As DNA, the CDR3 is TGTGCCAGCAGCACGGACTTGGATACGCAGTATTTT. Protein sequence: CASSTDLDTQYF.

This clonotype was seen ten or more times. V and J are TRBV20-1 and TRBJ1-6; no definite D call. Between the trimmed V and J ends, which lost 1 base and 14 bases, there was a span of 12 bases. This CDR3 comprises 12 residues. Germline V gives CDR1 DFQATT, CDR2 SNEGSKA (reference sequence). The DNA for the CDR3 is TGCAGTGCTAGAGCTGAGGGTTGGGCCCTCCACTTT. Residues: CSARAEGWALHF.

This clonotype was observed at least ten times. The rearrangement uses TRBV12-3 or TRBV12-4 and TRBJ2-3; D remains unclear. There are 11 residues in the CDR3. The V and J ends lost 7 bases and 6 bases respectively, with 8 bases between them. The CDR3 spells CASTTADTQYF. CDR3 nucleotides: TGTGCCAGCACGACCGCGGATACGCAGTATTTT.

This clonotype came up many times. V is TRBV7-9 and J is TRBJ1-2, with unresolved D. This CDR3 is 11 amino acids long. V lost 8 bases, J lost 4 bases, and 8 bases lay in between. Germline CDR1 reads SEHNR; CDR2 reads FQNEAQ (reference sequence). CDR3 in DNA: TGTGCCAGCGACACCGTCTATGGCTACACCTTC. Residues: CASDTVYGYTF.

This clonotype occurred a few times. DNA for the CDR3: TGCGCCAGCAGCTTGGGGACTAGCGGGAGAGGGACCAAAAACATTCAGTACTTC. Protein: CASSLGTSGRGTKNIQYF. V gene TRBV5-1 combines with J gene TRBJ2-4, with 13 bases that match TRBD2. The ends lost 0 bases at V and 2 bases at J; junction bases unmatched: 5. The CDR3 spans 18 residues. Germline values: CDR1 SGHRS, CDR2 YFSETQ.

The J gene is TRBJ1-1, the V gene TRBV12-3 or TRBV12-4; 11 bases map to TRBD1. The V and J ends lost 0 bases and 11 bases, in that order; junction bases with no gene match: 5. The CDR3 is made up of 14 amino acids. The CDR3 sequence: CASSLARTGGAAFF. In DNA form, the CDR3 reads TGTGCCAGCAGTTTAGCAAGGACAGGGGGCGCCGCTTTCTTT.

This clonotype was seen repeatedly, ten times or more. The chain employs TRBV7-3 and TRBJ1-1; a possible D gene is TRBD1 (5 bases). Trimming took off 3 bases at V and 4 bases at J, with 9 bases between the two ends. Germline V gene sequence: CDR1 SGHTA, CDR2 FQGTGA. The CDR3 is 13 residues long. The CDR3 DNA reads TGTGCCAGCAGCTTTGGGGGGATCACTGAAGCTTTCTTT. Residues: CASSFGGITEAFF.

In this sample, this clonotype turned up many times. The CDR3 sequence is CASSFRGGSYEQYF. The CDR3 DNA reads as TGTGCCAGCAGTTTTCGTGGTGGAAGCTACGAGCAGTACTTC. The chain links TRBV28 to TRBJ2-7; D is ambiguous. This CDR3 has 14 amino acids. The V end lost 3 bases, the J end lost 3 bases, and 12 bases lay between the germline ends. The germline CDR1 and CDR2 sequences are MDHEN and SYDVKM.

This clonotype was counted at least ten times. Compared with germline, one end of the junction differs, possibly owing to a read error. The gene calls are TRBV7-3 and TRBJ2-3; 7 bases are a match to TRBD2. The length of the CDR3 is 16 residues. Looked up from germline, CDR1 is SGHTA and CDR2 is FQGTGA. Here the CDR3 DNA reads TGTGCCAGCAGCTTAACAGGGCGGGAGAGCACAGATACACAGTATTTT. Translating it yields CASSLTGRESTDTQYF. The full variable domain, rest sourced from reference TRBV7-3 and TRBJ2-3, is GAGVSQTPSNKVTEKGKYVELRCDPISGHTALYWYRQSLGQGPEFLIYFQGTGAADDSGLPNDRFFAVRPEGSVSTLKIQRTERGDSAVYLCASSLTGRESTDTQYFGPGTRLTVL.

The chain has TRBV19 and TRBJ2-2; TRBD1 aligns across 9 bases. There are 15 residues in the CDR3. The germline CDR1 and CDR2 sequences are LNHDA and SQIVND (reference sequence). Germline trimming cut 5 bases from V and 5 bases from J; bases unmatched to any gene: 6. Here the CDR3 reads CASSSGTGRTGELFF. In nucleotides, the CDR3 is TGTGCCAGTAGTTCCGGGACAGGGAGGACCGGGGAGCTGTTTTTT.

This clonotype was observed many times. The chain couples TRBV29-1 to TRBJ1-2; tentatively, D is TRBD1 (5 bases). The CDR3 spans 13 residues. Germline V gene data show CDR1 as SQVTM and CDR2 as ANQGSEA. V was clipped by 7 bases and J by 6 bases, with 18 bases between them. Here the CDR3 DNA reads TGCAGCGACGAGCTTCAGGGAGACGATGGCTACACCTTC. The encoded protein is CSDELQGDDGYTF.

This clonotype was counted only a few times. CDR3 in DNA: TGTGCCAGCAGAGTGAGCGGGGGAAACCCCTACGAGCAGTACTTC. As protein: CASRVSGGNPYEQYF. The chain has TRBV5-4 and TRBJ2-7; 8 positions match TRBD2. The V and J ends lost 5 bases and 2 bases, in that order; junction bases with no gene match: 9. The CDR3 is 15 amino acids. CDR1 is SGHNT and CDR2 is YYREEE in the germline V gene (reference sequence).

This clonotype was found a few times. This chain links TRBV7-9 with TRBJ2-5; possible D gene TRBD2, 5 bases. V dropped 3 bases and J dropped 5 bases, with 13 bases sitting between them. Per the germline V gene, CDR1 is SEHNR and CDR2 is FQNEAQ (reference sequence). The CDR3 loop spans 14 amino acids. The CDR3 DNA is TGTGCCAGCAGCTTGAGAGGGCCGGGGGAGACCCAGTACTTC. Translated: CASSLRGPGETQYF.

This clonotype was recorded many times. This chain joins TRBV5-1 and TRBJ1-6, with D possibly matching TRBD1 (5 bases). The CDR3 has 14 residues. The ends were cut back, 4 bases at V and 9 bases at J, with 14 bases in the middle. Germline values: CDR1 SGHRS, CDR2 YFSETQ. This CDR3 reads CASSPGTTSSPLHF. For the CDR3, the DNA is TGCGCCAGCAGCCCCGGGACTACCAGTTCACCCCTCCACTTT.

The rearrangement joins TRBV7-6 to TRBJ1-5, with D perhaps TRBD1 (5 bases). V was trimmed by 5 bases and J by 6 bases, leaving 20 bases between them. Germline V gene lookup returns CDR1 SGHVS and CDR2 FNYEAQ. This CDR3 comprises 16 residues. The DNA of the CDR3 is TGTGCCAGCAGCCAGGGACCGGGCCAAGGAGGTCAGCCCCAGCATTTT. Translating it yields CASSQGPGQGGQPQHF.

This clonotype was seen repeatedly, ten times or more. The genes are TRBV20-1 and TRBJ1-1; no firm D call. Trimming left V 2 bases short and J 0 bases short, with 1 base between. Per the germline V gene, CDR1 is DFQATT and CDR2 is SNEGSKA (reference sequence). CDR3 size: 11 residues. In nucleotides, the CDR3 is TGCAGTGCTAGAATGAACACTGAAGCTTTCTTT. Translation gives CSARMNTEAFF.

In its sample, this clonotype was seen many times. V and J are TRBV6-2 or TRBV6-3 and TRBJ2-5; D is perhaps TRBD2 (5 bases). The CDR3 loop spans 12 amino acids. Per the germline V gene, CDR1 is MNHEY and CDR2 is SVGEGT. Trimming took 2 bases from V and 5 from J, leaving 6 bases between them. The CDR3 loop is CASSYGEETQYF. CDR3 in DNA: TGTGCCAGCAGTTACGGGGAGGAGACCCAGTACTTC.

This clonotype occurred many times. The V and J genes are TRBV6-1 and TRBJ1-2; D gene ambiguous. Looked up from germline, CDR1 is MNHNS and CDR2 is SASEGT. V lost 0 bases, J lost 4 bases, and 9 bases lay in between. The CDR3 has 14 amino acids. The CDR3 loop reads CASSEAGGGYGYTF. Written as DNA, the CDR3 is TGTGCCAGCAGTGAAGCCGGAGGAGGCTATGGCTACACCTTC.

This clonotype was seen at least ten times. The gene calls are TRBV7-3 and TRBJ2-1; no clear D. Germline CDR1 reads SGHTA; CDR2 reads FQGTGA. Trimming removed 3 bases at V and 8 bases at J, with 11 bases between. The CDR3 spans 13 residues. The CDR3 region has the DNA TGTGCCAGCAGCTTGGCCCGGAAGGATGAGCAGTTCTTC. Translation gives CASSLARKDEQFF.

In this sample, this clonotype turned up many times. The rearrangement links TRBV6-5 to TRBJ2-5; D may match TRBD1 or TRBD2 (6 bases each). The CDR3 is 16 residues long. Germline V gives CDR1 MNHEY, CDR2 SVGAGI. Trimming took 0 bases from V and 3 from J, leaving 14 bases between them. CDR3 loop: CASSYSRGTIEETQYF. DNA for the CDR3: TGTGCCAGCAGTTACTCCCGCGGGACAATCGAAGAGACCCAGTACTTC.